This TCR beta chain was documented in a study of T-cell memory formation after mild COVID-19. Overall study findings and caveats: Whereas later expanders leaned CD4+, clones contracting day 15 to 85 showed a balanced CD4/CD8 makeup.

Germline V lookup: CDR1 LNHDA, CDR2 SQIVND (reference sequence). CDR3 length: 14 amino acids. This clonotype was counted only a few times. Antigen specificity is unknown. Mismatch with germline at one junction end may stem from a read error. TCRdb re-called the 5' RACE reads with MiXCR, one entry per CDR3 protein. Here the sample spans some 600,000 distinct CDR3 sequences, 15% to 20% being singletons. V usage is TRBV19 and J usage is TRBJ2-5; 8 bases agree with TRBD1. The sample taken for sequencing was PBMCs or a T cell subset sorted from them (not recorded which). This sequence was found in an adult woman who had mild COVID-19 (a few samples of this study predate the infection). Cell type and time point are not known. The CDR3 is CASSIGQGGETQYF. CDR3 nucleotides: TGTGCCAGTAGCATAGGACAGGGTGGAGAGACCCAGTACTTC.